What follows are 31 T cell receptor beta chains derived from one specimen sequenced in a study of T cell repertoires in cytomegalovirus infection. Which antigens these TCRs recognize remains unknown. From the reads, TCRdb called clonotypes with MiXCR, one entry per CDR3 protein. Of just over 450,000 distinct CDR3 sequences in the sample, roughly 43% were seen once. The sequenced sample was cultured PBMCs, obtained from culture after CMV antigen stimulation. These TCRs come from a human donor in good health (CMV status not recorded). Some clones in this sample may be carry-over from other donors' samples.

This clonotype was seen only a few times. V is TRBV7-8 and J is TRBJ2-7, with 9 nucleotides matching TRBD1. Germline V gives CDR1 SGHVS, CDR2 FQNEAQ. The CDR3 has 17 amino acids. J gave up 3 bases and V 2 bases, and 11 bases lay outside the gene matches. CDR3 nucleotide sequence: TGTGCCAGCAGCTTATGGGGGACAGGGTTGGGGTACTACGAGCAGTACTTC. Its protein is CASSLWGTGLGYYEQYF.

This clonotype was seen a handful of times. The chain joins TRBV6-1 to TRBJ2-1, with 12 bases identical to TRBD2. Per germline, CDR1 MNHNS and CDR2 SASEGT. V dropped 2 bases and J dropped 0; count of bases not matched to a gene: 5. The length of the CDR3 is 18 residues. Here the CDR3 DNA reads TGTGCCAGCAGTGAACGGCTAGCGGGAGGGAGCTCCTACAATGAGCAGTTCTTC. Translating gives CASSERLAGGSSYNEQFF.

The chain uses TRBV7-7 and TRBJ2-7, with D possibly TRBD1 on 6 matching bases. Germline-derived CDR1 and CDR2 are SSHAT and FNYEAQ (reference sequence). The CDR3 runs to 14 residues. The V and J ends lost 5 bases and 2 bases respectively, with 13 bases between them. CDR3 in DNA: TGTGCCAGCAGCCCGAAAACAGGGCCCTACGAGCAGTACTTC. Residues: CASSPKTGPYEQYF.

The chain joins TRBV6-4 to TRBJ2-3; 9 nucleotides match TRBD1. The CDR3 spans 15 residues. Germline values: CDR1 MRHNA, CDR2 SNTAGT. The junction had 7 bases not matched to a gene; V was cut back by 6 bases and J by 3 bases. The CDR3 region is CASRRGTGPTDTQYF. The CDR3 DNA is TGTGCCAGCAGGAGGGGGACAGGGCCTACAGATACGCAGTATTTT.

This clonotype showed up many times. The V call is TRBV5-1, the J call TRBJ1-2; the D is unclear. The length of the CDR3 is 16 residues. Trimming stripped 0 bases from V and 4 bases from J, with 16 bases between. The germline V gene has CDR1 SGHRS and CDR2 YFSETQ. CDR3 DNA sequence: TGCGCCAGCAGCTTGGAGGCTATCCACAGTGGCTATGGCTACACCTTC. Translation: CASSLEAIHSGYGYTF.

This clonotype has more than one count but fewer than ten. The rearrangement joins TRBV6-6 to TRBJ2-3; TRBD2 might be the D (6 bases). Germline values: CDR1 MNHNY, CDR2 SVGAGI (reference sequence). V lost 3 bases and J 1 base, leaving 14 bases between the germline ends. CDR3 size: 16 residues. In DNA, the CDR3 is TGTGCCAGCAGTTATGGTAGGACGGGGGGCACAGATACGCAGTATTTT. Translated: CASSYGRTGGTDTQYF.

The chain links TRBV5-1 to TRBJ1-3; tentatively, D is TRBD1 (6 bases). The CDR3 is 17 residues long. V lost 4 bases and J 2 bases, leaving 19 bases between the germline ends. Germline V lookup: CDR1 SGHRS, CDR2 YFSETQ. The CDR3 nucleotides read TGCGCCAGCAGCCCGGGACACACGCAAATCCCTGGAAACACCATATATTTT. The encoded protein is CASSPGHTQIPGNTIYF.

The rearrangement links TRBV7-2 to TRBJ2-3; weak D call: TRBD2 (5 bases). Looked up from germline, CDR1 is SGHTA and CDR2 is FQGNSA. The V and J ends lost 5 bases and 4 bases respectively, with 10 bases between them. The length of the CDR3 is 13 residues. The CDR3 coding sequence is TGTGCCAGCAGCGTCGGGAAGGCAGATACGCAGTATTTT. This codes for CASSVGKADTQYF.

This sequence joins TRBV6-2 or TRBV6-3 and TRBJ2-2; D is unclear. From germline, CDR1 is MNHEY and CDR2 SVGEGT. The ends were cut back, 6 bases at V and 3 bases at J, with 2 bases in the middle. The CDR3 extends over 11 amino acids. CDR3 DNA: TGTGCCAGCAGGGACACCGGGGAGCTGTTTTTT. Its translation is CASRDTGELFF.

This chain connects TRBV5-5 to TRBJ2-3, with 11 bases identical to TRBD1. The CDR3 consists of 16 residues. Germline CDR1 is SGHKS and CDR2 is YYEKEE (reference sequence). V was pared by 2 bases and J by 2 bases, with 4 bases of the junction left unmatched. CDR3 amino acids: CASSFLDRGLTDTQYF. CDR3 DNA sequence: TGTGCCAGCAGCTTTTTGGACAGGGGGCTCACAGATACGCAGTATTTT.

On this clonotype: Given a much more abundant clone one base away, this may be a read error. This chain joins TRBV7-2 and TRBJ1-2; D unclear. The CDR3 is 13 amino acids. Looked up from germline, CDR1 is SGHTA and CDR2 is FQGNSA. CDR3 in DNA: TGTGCCAGCAGCCTGGCCCAACCCTATGGCTACTCCTTC. Translated, it gives CASSLAQPYGYSF.

The chain recombines TRBV12-3 or TRBV12-4 with TRBJ2-3, with 12 bases identical to TRBD2. The CDR3 is 16 residues long. Trimming removed 3 bases from V and 2 bases from J; junction bases left unmatched: 3. CDR3 sequence: CASSFRTSGVTDTQYF. CDR3 bases: TGTGCCAGCAGTTTCAGGACTAGCGGGGTCACAGATACGCAGTATTTT.

The table lists this clonotype with a count of one. This sequence joins TRBV4-3 and TRBJ2-3; tentative D call: TRBD2 (5 bases). Trimming shortened V by 0 bases and J by 2 bases, and 15 bases separated the two germline ends. This CDR3 is 17 amino acids long. Germline CDR1 reads LGHNA; CDR2 reads YSLEER. CDR3 residues: CASSQDPQAEFTDTQYF. CDR3 nucleotides: TGCGCCAGCAGCCAAGATCCCCAAGCGGAATTCACAGATACGCAGTATTTT.

V and J are TRBV7-9 and TRBJ1-2; D perhaps matches TRBD1 (6 bases). This CDR3 spans 17 amino acids. Trimming removed 5 bases from V and 8 bases from J, with 27 bases in between. Germline V gene lookup returns CDR1 SEHNR and CDR2 FQNEAQ (reference sequence). DNA for the CDR3: TGTGCCAGCAGCCAGCATGAAGGCGGACAGATCGGGAGAGGCTACACCTTC. Amino acid sequence: CASSQHEGGQIGRGYTF. Full variable domain (outside the CDR3, taken from reference TRBV7-9 and TRBJ1-2): DTGVSQNPRHKITKRGQNVTFRCDPISEHNRLYWYRQTLGQGPEFLTYFQNEAQLEKSRLLSDRFSAERPKGSFSTLEIQRTEQGDSAMYLCASSQHEGGQIGRGYTFGSGTRLTVV.

This clonotype appeared many times. The V call is TRBV7-2, the J call TRBJ1-1, with D unresolved. The CDR3 length is 13 residues. The germline V gene has CDR1 SGHTA and CDR2 FQGNSA. The V end lost 3 bases, the J end lost 3 bases, and 8 bases lay between the germline ends. This chain's CDR3 is CASSFGVDTEAFF. The CDR3, as DNA: TGTGCCAGCAGCTTCGGGGTGGACACTGAAGCTTTCTTT.

V gene TRBV5-6 combines with J gene TRBJ1-6; no definite D call. CDR1 is SGHDT, CDR2 YYEEEE, per germline. The V end lost 4 bases, the J end lost 8 bases, and 13 bases lay between the germline ends. This CDR3 is built from 14 residues. This CDR3 reads CASSRGYTDSPLHF. CDR3 nucleotides: TGTGCCAGCAGCCGCGGGTATACTGATTCACCCCTCCACTTT.

This clonotype was seen more than once but under ten times. The J gene is TRBJ2-7, the V gene TRBV6-1; 11 bases fit TRBD2. CDR1 is MNHNS, CDR2 SASEGT, per germline. With 2 bases clipped from V and 1 base from J, the junction kept 13 bases outside the gene matches. This CDR3 region has 19 residues. CDR3 protein: CASSERDTSGSQLSYEQYF. As DNA, the CDR3 is TGTGCCAGCAGTGAACGCGATACTAGCGGGAGTCAATTGTCCTACGAGCAGTACTTC.

V and J are TRBV7-9 and TRBJ2-3; no firm D call. The CDR3 is 17 residues long. Trimming took off 5 bases at V and 2 bases at J, with 20 bases between the two ends. From germline, CDR1 is SEHNR and CDR2 FQNEAQ (reference sequence). The CDR3 sequence: CASSASWESSYTDTQYF. DNA for the CDR3: TGTGCCAGCAGCGCCAGCTGGGAAAGTTCCTACACAGATACGCAGTATTTT.

The sample holds one count of this clonotype. The rearrangement joins TRBV5-1 to TRBJ1-1; a weak D match, TRBD1 (6 bases). Germline loops: CDR1 SGHRS, CDR2 YFSETQ. This CDR3 is 14 amino acids long. Trimming took off 4 bases at V and 4 bases at J, with 14 bases between the two ends. The chain's CDR3 is CASSGEGGGTEAFF. For the CDR3, the DNA is TGCGCCAGCAGCGGCGAGGGGGGGGGCACTGAAGCTTTCTTT.

The CDR3 nucleotides are TGCGCCAGCAGCCAAGATCCCCGGGGAAGCACAGATACGCAGTATTTT. This translates into CASSQDPRGSTDTQYF. The rearrangement joins TRBV4-1 to TRBJ2-3, with TRBD2 as a possible D gene (5 bases). The CDR3 spans 16 residues. The germline V gene has CDR1 MGHRA and CDR2 YSYEKL. V shed 0 bases and J shed 0 bases, with 10 bases lying between them.

The genes are TRBV12-3 or TRBV12-4 and TRBJ2-1; 8 nucleotides line up with TRBD2. Trimming removed 9 bases from V and 0 bases from J; junction bases left unmatched: 7. This CDR3 region has 15 residues. The CDR3 here is CASQTGTSSYNEQFF. CDR3 DNA sequence: TGTGCCAGTCAGACCGGGACTAGCTCCTACAATGAGCAGTTCTTC.

This clonotype was observed at least ten times. This rearrangement joins TRBV7-2 to TRBJ2-7; 9 bases map to TRBD2. The length of the CDR3 is 18 residues. Germline V gene sequence: CDR1 SGHTA, CDR2 FQGNSA. The trim removed 0 bases at V and 4 bases at J, leaving 13 bases unmatched. CDR3 coding DNA: TGTGCCAGCAGCTTAGCCCTCTCTCAGGCGGGAGGGCCGTACGAGCAGTACTTC. This gives the protein CASSLALSQAGGPYEQYF.

The chain combines TRBV7-9 with TRBJ2-1; D is undetermined. The CDR3 length is 16 residues. V was cut by 3 bases and J by 3 bases, with 15 bases left in between. Germline CDR1 SEHNR, CDR2 FQNEAQ (reference sequence). CDR3 DNA: TGTGCCAGCAGCTTGGGATCTACGGCGGTCTACAATGAGCAGTTCTTC. Its translation is CASSLGSTAVYNEQFF.

The chain carries TRBV25-1 and TRBJ1-2; possible D gene TRBD1, 5 bases. The germline gives CDR1 MGHDK, CDR2 SYGVNS. Trimming removed 5 bases at V and 3 bases at J, with 16 bases between. This CDR3 has 15 residues. CDR3 nucleotide sequence: TGTGCCAGCAGTTACTCATTGGGAGGGGACTATGGCTACACCTTC. As protein: CASSYSLGGDYGYTF.

This chain connects TRBV10-3 to TRBJ2-7; 8 nucleotides agree with TRBD2. CDR1 ENHRY and CDR2 SYGVKD come from the germline V gene. The CDR3 has 12 residues. The trim removed 8 bases at V and 7 bases at J, leaving 7 bases unmatched. This CDR3 reads CAIGPGTREQYF. CDR3 bases: TGTGCCATCGGTCCGGGGACTAGGGAGCAGTACTTC.

The V gene is TRBV6-1, the J gene TRBJ2-1; 10 bases agree with TRBD1. Germline CDR1 MNHNS, CDR2 SASEGT. The junction had 10 bases not matched to a gene; V was cut back by 6 bases and J by 8 bases. CDR3 size: 15 residues. The CDR3: CASRLGQGIRYEQFF. Here the CDR3 DNA reads TGTGCCAGCAGGCTGGGACAGGGGATTCGGTATGAGCAGTTCTTC.

The rearrangement uses TRBV7-9 and TRBJ2-3, with D possibly being TRBD1 (5 bases). The germline gives CDR1 SEHNR, CDR2 FQNEAQ (reference sequence). The CDR3 totals 15 residues. The V end was cut by 5 bases, the J end by 3 bases, with 15 bases between. CDR3 nucleotide sequence: TGTGCCAGCAGCGCCACAGGCTTACTGACAGATACGCAGTATTTT. Translation: CASSATGLLTDTQYF.

The chain has TRBV7-2 and TRBJ2-7, with 8 bases lining up with TRBD2. Germline V gives CDR1 SGHTA, CDR2 FQGNSA. V gave up 5 bases and J gave up 4 bases; unmatched junction bases: 10. The CDR3 extends over 15 amino acids. Here the CDR3 DNA reads TGTGCCAGCAGCGACGTGACAGCGGGGGCTTACGAGCAGTACTTC. Protein product: CASSDVTAGAYEQYF.

The V gene is TRBV7-6, the J gene TRBJ2-4; weak D call: TRBD1 (6 bases). Trimming left V 5 bases short and J 0 bases short, with 11 bases between. Germline V lookup: CDR1 SGHVS, CDR2 FNYEAQ. CDR3 length equals 15 residues. In DNA form, the CDR3 reads TGTGCCAGCAGCCCACGCAGGGGAGCCAAAAACATTCAGTACTTC. Its protein product is CASSPRRGAKNIQYF. Full variable domain (rest looked up from reference TRBV7-6 and TRBJ2-4): GAGVSQSPRYKVTKRGQDVALRCDPISGHVSLYWYRQALGQGPEFLTYFNYEAQQDKSGLPNDRFSAERPEGSISTLTIQRTEQRDSAMYRCASSPRRGAKNIQYFGAGTRLSVL.

The chain has TRBV7-4 and TRBJ1-2; D not resolved. The germline V and J ends were trimmed by 6 bases and 0 bases, with 20 bases remaining between them. Per germline, CDR1 SGHVT and CDR2 SQSDAQ. The CDR3 is 17 residues long. As DNA, the CDR3 is TGTGCCAGCAGATTAATGGTAATTGTAAAAGCTAACTATGGCTACACCTTC. It translates to CASRLMVIVKANYGYTF.

The CDR3 DNA reads TGTGCCAGCAGTGAAAGGGGGCGCGCCACCGGGGAGCTGTTTTTT. Translated: CASSERGRATGELFF. V and J are TRBV2 and TRBJ2-2; 7 positions match TRBD1. V was pared by 2 bases and J by 4 bases, with 4 bases of the junction left unmatched. CDR1 and CDR2 from the germline V gene are SNHLY and FYNNEI. The length of the CDR3 is 15 residues.